Below are 28 T cell receptor beta chains sequenced from a single sample in a study of CD8 T cells in Susac syndrome. An input of roughly 0.45 to 1 ug of RNA was subjected to reverse transcription using random hexamers. TCRdb called the immunoSEQ multiplex PCR reads again in MiXCR, with one record for every CDR3 protein. The sample has some 150,000 distinct CDR3 sequences, 85% to 95% seen once. Material for sequencing was CD4+ T cells from PBMCs. The receptors were sampled from a human donor with Susac syndrome.

The gene calls are TRBV11-2 and TRBJ2-1, with 13 bases that match TRBD2. Trimming at V came to 5 bases and at J to 10 bases, leaving 5 bases not matched to a gene. The CDR3 sequence is 14 residues long. CDR1 SGHAT and CDR2 FQNNGV come from the germline V gene. CDR3 amino acids: CASSQTSGGIEQFF. CDR3 bases: TGTGCCAGCAGCCAGACTAGCGGGGGGATAGAGCAGTTCTTC.

This sequence joins TRBV4-1 and TRBJ1-5; no reliable D call. This CDR3 comprises 15 residues. Germline CDR1 is MGHRA and CDR2 is YSYEKL. Between the trimmed V and J ends, which lost 1 base and 9 bases, there was a span of 16 bases. This chain's CDR3 is CASSQGQDGPGPQHF. DNA for the CDR3: TGCGCCAGCAGCCAAGGTCAGGACGGGCCAGGGCCCCAGCATTTT.

This clonotype was observed a single time. This chain connects TRBV9 to TRBJ1-3; D remains unclear. This CDR3 has 14 amino acids. V lost 2 bases to trimming and J lost 0 bases, with 6 bases between them. Per germline, CDR1 SGDLS and CDR2 YYNGEE. This CDR3 reads CASSVGDSGNTIYF. The CDR3 DNA reads TGTGCCAGCAGCGTGGGCGACTCTGGAAACACCATATATTTT.

The chain is built from TRBV7-6 and TRBJ2-5, with a weak D call TRBD1 (6 bases). V lost 5 bases and J lost 3, with 10 bases in between. The CDR3 totals 13 residues. Germline V lookup: CDR1 SGHVS, CDR2 FNYEAQ. CDR3 sequence (DNA): TGTGCCAGCAGCATGAACAGGGAAGAGACCCAGTACTTC. Amino acid sequence: CASSMNREETQYF.

The chain uses TRBV29-1 and TRBJ2-2; D gene ambiguous. The germline V and J ends were trimmed by 2 bases and 7 bases, with 5 bases remaining between them. This CDR3 is 11 amino acids long. Germline assignment: CDR1 SQVTM and CDR2 ANQGSEA. For the CDR3, the DNA is TGCAGCGTTGAACGGGTCGGGGAGCTGTTTTTT. Translated: CSVERVGELFF.

The genes are TRBV11-2 and TRBJ2-4; no clear D. The CDR3 spans 14 residues. With 4 bases removed from V and 2 bases from J, the gap between germline ends came to 9 bases. Germline V lookup: CDR1 SGHAT, CDR2 FQNNGV. CDR3 sequence: CASSSLVSKNIQYF. In DNA form, the CDR3 reads TGTGCCAGCAGCTCCTTGGTGTCCAAAAACATTCAGTACTTC.

The chain links TRBV19 to TRBJ1-1; D gene unclear. CDR1 and CDR2 from the germline V gene are LNHDA and SQIVND (reference sequence). V shed 7 bases and J shed 3 bases, with 12 bases lying between them. The CDR3 runs 13 residues. This CDR3 is CASKVEQYTEAFF. The CDR3 DNA is TGTGCCAGTAAGGTAGAGCAGTACACTGAAGCTTTCTTT.

The DNA for the CDR3 is TGTGCCAGTAGTCCAGCGTGGGCTGGCTACACCTTC. Protein sequence: CASSPAWAGYTF. V gene TRBV19 combines with J gene TRBJ1-2; D gene uncertain. The V and J ends lost 5 bases and 7 bases respectively, with 11 bases between them. Germline V gene lookup returns CDR1 LNHDA and CDR2 SQIVND (reference sequence). The CDR3 is made up of 12 amino acids. The full variable domain, completed using reference TRBV19 and TRBJ1-2, is DGGITQSPKYLFRKEGQNVTLSCEQNLNHDAMYWYRQDPGQGLRLIYYSQIVNDFQKGDIAEGYSVSREKKESFPLTVTSAQKNPTAFYLCASSPAWAGYTFGSGTRLTVV.

The chain is built from TRBV23-1 and TRBJ2-7, with TRBD1 identical over 7 bases. TRBV23-1 is classed as an ORF, of uncertain function. The trim removed 0 bases at V and 2 bases at J, leaving 10 bases unmatched. This CDR3 is 17 amino acids long. The DNA of the CDR3 is TGCGCCAGCAGTCAATCGTGGTACAGGGGAAGGACCTACGAGCAGTACTTC. Translated, it gives CASSQSWYRGRTYEQYF.

The V and J genes are TRBV11-2 and TRBJ2-5, with no clear D. CDR1 and CDR2 (germline): SGHAT, FQNNGV. V was trimmed by 6 bases and J by 4 bases, leaving 12 bases between them. This CDR3 spans 13 amino acids. In DNA, the CDR3 is TGTGCCAGCAGTCGAACTTGGGGAGAGACCCAGTACTTC. Its translation: CASSRTWGETQYF.

The chain joins TRBV10-2 to TRBJ1-5, with D unclear. V was shortened by 7 bases and J by 1 base, with 11 bases between the two germline ends. The CDR3 loop spans 14 amino acids. CDR1 and CDR2 (germline): WSHSY, SAAADI. The CDR3 coding sequence is TGCGCCAGCAAGGGAAGGGCGAGCAATCAGCCCCAGCATTTT. Amino acid sequence: CASKGRASNQPQHF.

The chain carries TRBV4-1 and TRBJ2-1; 16 nucleotides match TRBD2. Germline trimming cut 6 bases from V and 9 bases from J; bases unmatched to any gene: 8. The CDR3 covers 16 residues. Germline-derived CDR1 and CDR2 are MGHRA and YSYEKL. The CDR3 region is CASRGTSGGARFEQFF. The CDR3 DNA reads TGCGCCAGCAGAGGGACTAGCGGGGGGGCCAGGTTTGAGCAGTTCTTC.

This rearrangement joins TRBV19 to TRBJ2-1; TRBD2 matches 14 bases. This CDR3 is 16 amino acids long. Losses at the gene ends were 5 bases for V and 5 bases for J; bases not matched to a gene: 5. Per the germline V gene, CDR1 is LNHDA and CDR2 is SQIVND (reference sequence). DNA for the CDR3: TGTGCCAGTAGTTACGGGACTAGCGGGGGCAACAATGAGCAGTTCTTC. Its translation: CASSYGTSGGNNEQFF.

The chain recombines TRBV4-1 with TRBJ2-7; the D is unclear. CDR1 MGHRA and CDR2 YSYEKL come from the germline V gene. The CDR3 runs to 14 residues. The ends were cut back, 0 bases at V and 9 bases at J, with 15 bases in the middle. DNA of the CDR3: TGCGCCAGCAGCCAAGAAGGTAGAAGTACGCGGCAGTACTTC. Residues: CASSQEGRSTRQYF.

V is TRBV2 and J is TRBJ2-5; D gene ambiguous. Germline CDR1 and CDR2: SNHLY and FYNNEI. Trimming pared 6 bases from V and 0 bases from J, leaving 5 bases between. The CDR3 has 12 residues. The CDR3 DNA follows: TGTGCCAGCAGCAGTAACCAAGAGACCCAGTACTTC. It is translated as CASSSNQETQYF.

The gene calls are TRBV15 and TRBJ2-6, with unresolved D. In germline, CDR1 is LNHNV, CDR2 YYDKDF (reference sequence). The CDR3 extends over 15 amino acids. V was trimmed by 1 base and J by 0 bases, leaving 4 bases between them. This chain's CDR3 is CATSRVGSGANVLTF. The CDR3 coding sequence is TGTGCCACCAGCAGAGTTGGCTCTGGGGCCAACGTCCTGACTTTC.

The rearrangement links TRBV29-1 to TRBJ2-5; 14 nucleotides match TRBD2. J lost 6 bases, V lost 7 bases, and 7 bases had no gene match. The CDR3 consists of 14 residues. The germline V gene encodes CDR1 SQVTM and CDR2 ANQGSEA. The CDR3 sequence: CSAQTSGGAKTQYF. Written as DNA, the CDR3 is TGCAGCGCCCAGACTAGCGGGGGGGCGAAGACCCAGTACTTC.

The V and J genes are TRBV29-1 and TRBJ2-5; D call uncertain. The ends were cut back, 4 bases at V and 2 bases at J, with 8 bases in the middle. The V gene's germline CDR1 is SQVTM and CDR2 ANQGSEA. There are 12 residues in the CDR3. The CDR3 is CSVVWQQETQYF. CDR3 nucleotides: TGCAGCGTTGTCTGGCAGCAAGAGACCCAGTACTTC.

With regard to this clonotype: One end of the junction varies from germline; a read error may be responsible. The chain carries TRBV15 and TRBJ2-5; 9 bases line up with TRBD1. Germline V gives CDR1 LNHNV, CDR2 YYDKDF (reference sequence). The CDR3 has 17 amino acids. This CDR3 reads CATSGEGQGGYQETQYF. The CDR3 DNA reads TGTGCCACCAGCGGAGAGGGACAGGGAGGGTACCAAGAGACCCAGTACTTC. Supplemented by reference TRBV15 and TRBJ2-5, the full variable domain reads DAMVIQNPRYQVTQFGKPVTLSCSQTLNHNVMYWYQQKSSQAPKLLFHYYDKDFNNEADTPDNFQSRRPNTSFCFLDIRSPGLGDTAMYLCATSGEGQGGYQETQYFGPGTRLLVL.

The rearrangement uses TRBV7-2 and TRBJ1-1, with no clear D. The CDR3 is made up of 14 amino acids. The germline gives CDR1 SGHTA, CDR2 FQGNSA. V lost 1 base and J lost 2, with 8 bases in between. The CDR3 DNA sequence: TGTGCCAGCAGCTTAGTTCTCGTCAACACTGAAGCTTTCTTT. Residues: CASSLVLVNTEAFF.

V gene TRBV9 combines with J gene TRBJ1-6; the D is unclear. The V gene's germline CDR1 is SGDLS and CDR2 YYNGEE. The CDR3 runs to 15 residues. Trimming removed 0 bases from V and 2 bases from J, with 6 bases in between. The CDR3 reads CASSVGVAYNSPLHF. The CDR3 region has the DNA TGTGCCAGCAGCGTAGGGGTCGCCTATAATTCACCCCTCCACTTT.

The chain is built from TRBV10-3 and TRBJ1-2, with 12 bases matching TRBD1. The CDR3 runs to 16 residues. Germline V gene sequence: CDR1 ENHRY, CDR2 SYGVKD. The V segment lost 7 bases and the J segment 4 bases; nucleotides outside the gene matches: 10. CDR3 sequence reads: CAITPGTGGRSYGYTF. The CDR3 DNA reads TGTGCCATCACCCCCGGGACAGGGGGCCGGTCCTATGGCTACACCTTC.

V and J are TRBV11-2 and TRBJ2-5; 7 bases agree with TRBD1. Trimming at V came to 5 bases and at J to 7 bases, leaving 1 base not matched to a gene. The CDR3 length is 11 residues. Germline values: CDR1 SGHAT, CDR2 FQNNGV. In DNA form, the CDR3 reads TGTGCCAGCAGCAACAGGGGGACCCAGTACTTC. Its protein product is CASSNRGTQYF.

The V gene is TRBV6-2 or TRBV6-3, the J gene TRBJ2-7; 9 bases are a match to TRBD1. The CDR3 consists of 15 residues. Trimming cost V 4 bases and J 6 bases; bases outside gene matches: 10. Germline V gives CDR1 MNHEY, CDR2 SVGEGT. The DNA of the CDR3 is TGTGCCAGCAGTTCAAGCGGGACAGGGTTCGCCGAGCAGTACTTC. It translates to CASSSSGTGFAEQYF.

The J gene is TRBJ2-4, the V gene TRBV2, with D maybe TRBD2 (5 bases). The CDR3 totals 13 residues. Germline CDR1 is SNHLY and CDR2 is FYNNEI. The V and J ends lost 7 bases and 0 bases respectively, with 7 bases between them. Here the CDR3 reads CASTGRAKNIQYF. DNA of the CDR3: TGTGCCAGCACGGGAAGAGCCAAAAACATTCAGTACTTC.

The chain is built from TRBV4-2 and TRBJ2-7; perhaps TRBD1 as D (5 bases). Trimming shortened V by 0 bases and J by 2 bases, and 8 bases separated the two germline ends. The germline V gene encodes CDR1 LGHNA and CDR2 YNFKEQ. This CDR3 is built from 14 residues. In DNA, the CDR3 is TGTGCCAGCAGCCAAGAGGCAGGGACCTACGAGCAGTACTTC. Protein sequence: CASSQEAGTYEQYF.

The J gene is TRBJ2-1, the V gene TRBV29-1; D uncertain. CDR3 length: 14 residues. Germline-derived CDR1 and CDR2 are SQVTM and ANQGSEA. Between the trimmed V and J ends, which lost 0 bases and 6 bases, there was a span of 12 bases. The DNA for the CDR3 is TGCAGCGTTGAAGAAAACCCCCGGACCAATGAGCAGTTCTTC. It translates to CSVEENPRTNEQFF.

CDR3 in amino acids: CASSEAQRRGTQYF. The CDR3 nucleotides read TGTGCCAGCAGTGAAGCCCAGCGGCGGGGTACGCAGTATTTT. The rearrangement links TRBV2 to TRBJ2-3; tentatively, D is TRBD2 (6 bases). From germline, CDR1 is SNHLY and CDR2 FYNNEI. Between the trimmed V and J ends, which lost 0 bases and 8 bases, there was a span of 12 bases. This CDR3 has 14 amino acids.